The rows below give T cell receptor beta chains drawn from one sample of a study of cytomegalovirus exposure and HLA in healthy donors. The data were produced by immunoSEQ multiplex PCR, yet TCRdb's version contains in-frame clones alone and is incomplete. Of 75,000 to 100,000 clones listed, around 82% are singletons. What was sequenced was PBMCs. Receptor source: a man aged 35 to 55 in good health and CMV-seronegative. CDR3s include the opening cysteine and the closing phenylalanine or tryptophan. A D gene is named only where the DNA matches it firmly. Size tells how often a clone was seen (once, few, many) or the class of an expanded clone, and some rows leave it out.

v_call	clone_size	d_call	j_call	cdr3_aa	cdr3_nt
TRBV6-1	NA	TRBD2	TRBJ2-1	CASSRLAGGHNEQFF	TGTGCCAGCAGTCGACTAGCGGGGGGCCACAATGAGCAGTTCTTC
TRBV5-1	once	TRBD2	TRBJ2-1	CASSFASGSDEQFF	TGCGCCAGCAGCTTCGCTAGCGGGAGCGATGAGCAGTTCTTC
TRBV2	NA	NA	TRBJ1-1	CASSEALVTENEAFF	TGTGCCAGCAGTGAAGCGCTGGTAACAGAAAATGAAGCTTTCTTT
TRBV7-9	NA	NA	TRBJ2-3	CASSGGDTQYF	TGTGCCAGCAGCGGGGGGGATACGCAGTATTTT
TRBV28	NA	NA	TRBJ1-6	CASSLDQGRNSPLHF	TGTGCCAGCAGTTTAGACCAGGGAAGGAATTCACCCCTCCACTTT
TRBV19	NA	NA	TRBJ1-3	CASRASSGNTIYF	TGTGCCAGTAGGGCAAGCTCTGGAAACACCATATATTTT
TRBV5-4	few	NA	TRBJ1-2	CASSFPDKGYGYTF	TGTGCCAGCAGCTTTCCGGACAAGGGGTATGGCTACACCTTC
TRBV5-1	NA	NA	TRBJ1-3	CASRTAPSGNTIYF	TGCGCCAGTAGGACAGCACCCAGCGGAAACACCATATATTTT
TRBV6-6	NA	NA	TRBJ2-3	CASKAAGVTDTQYF	TGTGCCAGCAAGGCGGCGGGCGTCACAGATACGCAGTATTTT
TRBV21-1	once	NA	TRBJ1-6	CASSKARVQGYSPLHF	TGTGCCAGCAGCAAAGCGCGAGTACAGGGGTATTCACCCCTCCACTTT
TRBV5-1	NA	NA	TRBJ2-5	CASSLVPQETQYF	TGCGCCAGCAGCTTGGTTCCACAAGAGACCCAGTACTTC
TRBV27	few	NA	TRBJ2-7	CASSFTETYEQYF	TGTGCCAGCAGTTTCACAGAGACCTACGAGCAGTACTTC
TRBV5-4	NA	TRBD2	TRBJ2-5	CASSLAREQETQYF	TGTGCCAGCAGCTTGGCGCGGGAGCAAGAGACCCAGTACTTC
TRBV7-7	NA	NA	TRBJ2-3	CASSLGWAQEDTQYF	TGTGCCAGCAGCTTAGGATGGGCGCAGGAAGATACGCAGTATTTT
TRBV19	NA	NA	TRBJ1-4	CASKKRGEKLFF	TGTGCCAGTAAAAAGCGTGGTGAAAAACTGTTTTTT
TRBV27	NA	NA	TRBJ2-7	CASSLSTGGIYGQYF	TGTGCCAGCAGTTTATCAACAGGAGGGATCTACGGGCAGTACTTC
TRBV6-5	once	TRBD1	TRBJ1-6	CASSQGAVSPLHF	TGTGCCAGCAGTCAGGGGGCGGTTTCACCCCTCCACTTT
TRBV15	NA	NA	TRBJ1-1	CATSSERQVNTEAFF	TGTGCCACCAGCAGTGAGAGACAGGTGAACACTGAAGCTTTCTTT
TRBV30	NA	NA	TRBJ2-7	CAWKQGYEQYF	TGTGCCTGGAAACAGGGCTACGAGCAGTACTTC
TRBV6-4	NA	TRBD1	TRBJ1-2	CASKKQGALGYGYTF	TGTGCCAGCAAGAAACAGGGGGCGCTTGGCTATGGCTACACCTTC
TRBV5-4	NA	NA	TRBJ2-1	CASSPWTVRGEQFF	TGTGCCAGCAGCCCATGGACGGTCCGGGGTGAGCAGTTCTTC
TRBV2	once	TRBD1	TRBJ1-1	CASSVQGAGTEAFF	TGTGCCAGCAGCGTACAGGGGGCCGGCACTGAAGCTTTCTTT
TRBV2	NA	NA	TRBJ1-1	CASTMNTEAFF	TGTGCCAGTACAATGAACACTGAAGCTTTCTTT
TRBV10-3	NA	TRBD1	TRBJ1-4	CAISESPQGVEEKLFF	TGTGCCATCAGTGAGTCCCCACAGGGGGTAGAGGAAAAACTGTTTTTT
TRBV2	few	TRBD1	TRBJ2-5	CASSPNPRQGYQETQYF	TGTGCCAGCAGTCCCAATCCAAGACAGGGGTACCAAGAGACCCAGTACTTC
TRBV9	few	NA	TRBJ1-1	CASSVGLAGTEAFF	TGTGCCAGCAGCGTCGGGCTTGCGGGGACTGAAGCTTTCTTT
TRBV5-8	NA	TRBD2	TRBJ2-3	CASSLGREGHTDTQYF	TGTGCCAGCAGCTTGGGACGGGAGGGCCACACAGATACGCAGTATTTT
TRBV5-1	NA	TRBD2	TRBJ2-1	CASSSGLVDEQFF	TGCGCCAGCAGCTCAGGACTAGTCGATGAGCAGTTCTTC
TRBV4-1	NA	NA	TRBJ1-1	CASSQTEGNTEAFF	TGCGCCAGCAGCCAAACAGAAGGTAACACTGAAGCTTTCTTT
TRBV15	NA	TRBD2	TRBJ2-3	CATSSMSAGVADTQYF	TGTGCCACCAGCAGCATGTCGGCGGGGGTAGCCGATACGCAGTATTTT
TRBV4-1	NA	TRBD1	TRBJ1-5	CASSPRQGSNQPQHF	TGCGCCAGCAGCCCTAGACAGGGCAGCAATCAGCCCCAGCATTTT
TRBV6-1	NA	NA	TRBJ1-1	CASSEIAGSAREAFF	TGTGCCAGCAGTGAAATAGCAGGGTCGGCCCGTGAAGCTTTCTTT
TRBV27	NA	TRBD1	TRBJ1-6	CASSLKDGTGASPLHF	TGTGCCAGCAGTCTTAAGGATGGGACAGGGGCTTCACCCCTCCACTTT
TRBV30	NA	NA	TRBJ1-3	CAWGRRTSSGNTIYF	TGTGCCTGGGGGAGGAGGACGAGCTCTGGAAACACCATATATTTT
TRBV7-8	NA	NA	TRBJ1-1	CASRPGLNTEAFF	TGTGCCAGCAGGCCAGGGCTCAACACTGAAGCTTTCTTT
TRBV28	NA	NA	TRBJ1-5	CASRGSRYQPQHF	TGTGCCAGCAGAGGGAGTCGATATCAGCCCCAGCATTTT
TRBV5-1	NA	NA	TRBJ2-7	CASSPGTSTYEQYF	TGCGCCAGCAGCCCCGGGACATCGACCTACGAGCAGTACTTC
TRBV7-9	NA	NA	TRBJ1-1	CASSFGSSNTEAFF	TGTGCCAGCAGCTTTGGTAGTTCGAACACTGAAGCTTTCTTT
TRBV28	once	NA	TRBJ2-1	CASSLRRGVETEQFF	TGTGCCAGCAGTTTACGCAGGGGGGTCGAAACTGAGCAGTTCTTC
TRBV5-5	NA	NA	TRBJ2-3	CASSLVPRATDTQYF	TGTGCCAGCAGCTTGGTTCCCAGGGCCACAGATACGCAGTATTTT
TRBV18	NA	TRBD2	TRBJ2-7	CASSPLAGLLYEQYF	TGTGCCAGCTCACCCTTAGCGGGCCTCCTCTACGAGCAGTACTTC
TRBV27	NA	NA	TRBJ1-1	CASSLSSSSSRGTLSGTEAFF	TGTGCCAGCAGTTTATCTAGTTCGTCGTCGCGGGGCACCCTCTCGGGTACTGAAGCTTTCTTT
TRBV27	NA	TRBD1	TRBJ1-5	CASSLKGAGNQPQHF	TGTGCCAGCAGTTTGAAGGGGGCAGGCAATCAGCCCCAGCATTTT
TRBV6-5	NA	TRBD1	TRBJ1-5	CASKPGQGRQPQHF	TGTGCCAGCAAACCGGGACAGGGTCGTCAGCCCCAGCATTTT
TRBV18	NA	NA	TRBJ1-1	CASSPMRGGNTEAFF	TGTGCCAGCTCACCAATGCGGGGGGGGAACACTGAAGCTTTCTTT
TRBV30	NA	TRBD2	TRBJ2-5	CAWAGLAGVVTQYF	TGTGCCTGGGCCGGACTAGCGGGGGTGGTGACCCAGTACTTC
TRBV5-4	NA	TRBD2	TRBJ2-1	CASSLGGGVYEQFF	TGTGCCAGCAGCTTGGGGGGAGGGGTCTATGAGCAGTTCTTC
TRBV29-1	NA	NA	TRBJ1-5	CSGSLGNQPQHF	TGCAGCGGGAGTCTCGGTAATCAGCCCCAGCATTTT